This TCR beta chain came from a study of shared clonotypes between healthy human individuals. General study points: Generally, naive subsets (rather than memory subsets) showed larger estimated richness. Sorted-subset samples were not fully sequenced, rarefaction indicated.

This was a deep-level run. Sequencing used immunoSEQ multiplex PCR; TCRdb keeps in-frame clones, though not all of them. Among approximately 2,200,000 clones listed, roughly 91% were seen once. With respect to this clone: What it binds is not known. Other DNA sequences in the sample encode the same CDR3.

The V and J ends lost 5 bases and 0 bases respectively, with 11 bases between them. The CDR3 is 14 residues long. Germline V lookup: CDR1 SGHTA, CDR2 FQGNSA. As defined, naive CD8 cells were CD45RO-negative and positively selected for CCR7, with terminally differentiated effector memory CD45RA+ cells excluded. The V gene is TRBV7-2, the J gene TRBJ2-7, with D uncertain. This receptor was identified in a man between 18 and 29 years old in good health. Some clones in this sample may be carry-over from other donors' samples. Sequencing input: naive CD8+ T cells from PBMCs. The CDR3 DNA reads as TGTGCCAGCAGCCCAGAGGCAGCCTCCTACGAGCAGTACTTC. It codes for CASSPEAASYEQYF.